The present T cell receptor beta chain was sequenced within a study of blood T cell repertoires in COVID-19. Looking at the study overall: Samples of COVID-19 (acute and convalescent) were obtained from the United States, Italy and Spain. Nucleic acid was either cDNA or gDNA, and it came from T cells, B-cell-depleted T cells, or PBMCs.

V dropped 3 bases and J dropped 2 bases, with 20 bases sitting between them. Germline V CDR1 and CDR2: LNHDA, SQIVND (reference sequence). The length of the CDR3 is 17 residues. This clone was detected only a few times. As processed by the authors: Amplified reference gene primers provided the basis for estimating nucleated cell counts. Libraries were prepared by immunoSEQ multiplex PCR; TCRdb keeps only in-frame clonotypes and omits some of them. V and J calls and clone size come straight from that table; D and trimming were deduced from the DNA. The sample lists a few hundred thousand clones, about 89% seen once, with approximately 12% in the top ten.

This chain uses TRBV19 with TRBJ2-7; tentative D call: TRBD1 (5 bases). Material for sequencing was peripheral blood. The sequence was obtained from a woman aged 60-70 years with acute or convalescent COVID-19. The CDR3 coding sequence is TGTGCCAGTAGTATTGGCGGATTCAAGGGGTGGGCCTACGAGCAGTACTTC. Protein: CASSIGGFKGWAYEQYF.